This TCR beta chain is drawn from a study of shared clonotypes between healthy human individuals. Study at large: Donors had three CD4 naive, three CD4 memory, two CD8 naive and one CD8 memory plate apiece.

Sequencing used immunoSEQ multiplex PCR; TCRdb keeps in-frame clones, though not all of them. The sample records about 680,000 clones, roughly 70% being singletons. Study findings and constraints: With a few donors compared, roughly 5% of naive CD4 clonotypes were shared.

With regard to this clone: What it binds is not known.

The CDR3 has 14 residues. V shed 4 bases and J shed 0 bases, with 10 bases lying between them. Germline V gives CDR1 SGHRS, CDR2 YFSETQ. This receptor was taken from a woman between 25 and 40 years old in good health. The chain uses TRBV5-1 and TRBJ1-2; the D gene is possibly TRBD1 (5 bases). Sample: memory CD4+ T cells sorted from blood. Subset noted: CD45RA-negative fraction. In nucleotides, the CDR3 is TGCGCCAGCAGCCACAGGACTTCTAACTATGGCTACACCTTC. Its translation is CASSHRTSNYGYTF.